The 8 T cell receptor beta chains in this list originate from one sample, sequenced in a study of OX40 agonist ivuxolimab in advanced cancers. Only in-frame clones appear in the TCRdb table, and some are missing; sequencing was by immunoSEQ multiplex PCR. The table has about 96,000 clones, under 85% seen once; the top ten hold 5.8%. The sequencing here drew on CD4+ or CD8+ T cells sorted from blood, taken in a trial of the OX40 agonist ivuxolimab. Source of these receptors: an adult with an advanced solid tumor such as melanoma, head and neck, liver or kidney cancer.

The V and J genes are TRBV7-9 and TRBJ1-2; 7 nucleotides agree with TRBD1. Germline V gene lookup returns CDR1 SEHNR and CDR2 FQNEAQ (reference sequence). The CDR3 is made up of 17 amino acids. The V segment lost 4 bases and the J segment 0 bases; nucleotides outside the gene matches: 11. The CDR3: CASSSGPNQGANYGYTF. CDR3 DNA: TGTGCCAGCAGCTCGGGCCCTAATCAGGGGGCTAACTATGGCTACACCTTC. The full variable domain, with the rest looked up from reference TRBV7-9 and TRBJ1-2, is DTGVSQNPRHKITKRGQNVTFRCDPISEHNRLYWYRQTLGQGPEFLTYFQNEAQLEKSRLLSDRFSAERPKGSFSTLEIQRTEQGDSAMYLCASSSGPNQGANYGYTFGSGTRLTVV.

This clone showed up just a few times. CDR3 DNA: TGTGCCAGCAACCCCGGGATCCTCAATGAGCAGTTCTTC. This translates into CASNPGILNEQFF. The chain combines TRBV7-2 with TRBJ2-1, with D maybe TRBD2 (5 bases). Trimming removed 7 bases from V and 6 bases from J, with 13 bases in between. CDR1 is SGHTA, CDR2 FQGNSA, per germline. The CDR3 sequence is 13 residues long.

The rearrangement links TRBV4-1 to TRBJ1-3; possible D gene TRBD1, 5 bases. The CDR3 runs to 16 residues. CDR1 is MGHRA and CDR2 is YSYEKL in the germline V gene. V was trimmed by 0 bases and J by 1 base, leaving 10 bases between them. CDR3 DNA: TGCGCCAGCAGCCAAGATTTAAGGGGTTCTGGAAACACCATATATTTT. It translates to CASSQDLRGSGNTIYF.

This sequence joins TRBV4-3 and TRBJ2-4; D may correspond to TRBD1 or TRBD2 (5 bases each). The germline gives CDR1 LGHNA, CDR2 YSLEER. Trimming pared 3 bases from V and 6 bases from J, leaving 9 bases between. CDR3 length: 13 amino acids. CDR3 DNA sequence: TGCGCCAGCAGCCAGGGGGTCGCAAACATTCAGTACTTC. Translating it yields CASSQGVANIQYF.

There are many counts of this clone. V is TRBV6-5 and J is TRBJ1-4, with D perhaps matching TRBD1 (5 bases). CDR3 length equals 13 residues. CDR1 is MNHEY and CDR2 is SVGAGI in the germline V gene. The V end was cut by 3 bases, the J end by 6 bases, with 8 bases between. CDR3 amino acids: CASSYRGDEKLFF. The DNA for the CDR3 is TGTGCCAGCAGTTATAGGGGAGATGAAAAACTGTTTTTT.

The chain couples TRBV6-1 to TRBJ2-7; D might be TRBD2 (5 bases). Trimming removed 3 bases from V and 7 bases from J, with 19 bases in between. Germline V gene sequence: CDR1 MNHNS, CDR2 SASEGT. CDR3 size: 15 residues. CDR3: CASSDPGIGLGEQYF. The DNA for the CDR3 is TGTGCCAGCAGTGACCCCGGGATCGGACTGGGGGAGCAGTACTTC.

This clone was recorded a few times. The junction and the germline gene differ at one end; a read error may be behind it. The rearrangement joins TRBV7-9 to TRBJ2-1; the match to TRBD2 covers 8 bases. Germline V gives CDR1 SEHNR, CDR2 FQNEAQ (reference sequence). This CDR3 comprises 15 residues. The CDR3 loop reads CASSVAGNSYNEQFF. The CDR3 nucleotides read TGTGCCAGCAGCGTAGCGGGGAACTCCTACAATGAGCAGTTCTTC. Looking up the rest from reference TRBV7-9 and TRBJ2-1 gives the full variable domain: DTGVSQNPRHKITKRGQNVTFRCDPISEHNRLYWYRQTLGQGPEFLTYFQNEAQLEKSRLLSDRFSAERPKGSFSTLEIQRTEQGDSAMYLCASSVAGNSYNEQFFGPGTRLTVL.

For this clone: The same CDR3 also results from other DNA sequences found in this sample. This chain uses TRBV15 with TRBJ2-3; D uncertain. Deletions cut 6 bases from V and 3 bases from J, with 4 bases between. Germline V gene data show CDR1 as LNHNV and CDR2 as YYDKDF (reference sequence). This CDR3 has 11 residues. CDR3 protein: CATSVTDTQYF. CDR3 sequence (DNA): TGTGCCACCAGTGTGACAGATACGCAGTATTTT. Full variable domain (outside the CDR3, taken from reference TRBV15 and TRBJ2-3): DAMVIQNPRYQVTQFGKPVTLSCSQTLNHNVMYWYQQKSSQAPKLLFHYYDKDFNNEADTPDNFQSRRPNTSFCFLDIRSPGLGDTAMYLCATSVTDTQYFGPGTRLTVL.